These 10 T cell receptor beta chains came from one sample sequenced in a study of blood T cell repertoires in COVID-19. Clones were read by immunoSEQ multiplex PCR, and TCRdb kept only the in-frame ones, dropping some. The sample lists 350,000 to 400,000 clones, roughly nine tenths occurring once. Sequencing was performed on PBMCs or T cells enriched from blood (not recorded which). The receptors shown here come from a woman in her 40s who had been exposed to COVID-19.

The gene calls are TRBV5-5 and TRBJ2-3; D is ambiguous. The CDR3 is 16 amino acids. Per the germline V gene, CDR1 is SGHKS and CDR2 is YYEKEE (reference sequence). V was trimmed by 1 base and J by 0 bases, leaving 12 bases between them. The CDR3 loop reads CASSLPALTSTDTQYF. The CDR3 DNA reads as TGTGCCAGCAGCTTGCCAGCCTTGACTAGCACAGATACGCAGTATTTT. The whole variable domain, remainder taken from reference TRBV5-5 and TRBJ2-3, is DAGVTQSPTHLIKTRGQQVTLRCSPISGHKSVSWYQQVLGQGPQFIFQYYEKEERGRGNFPDRFSARQFPNYSSELNVNALLLGDSALYLCASSLPALTSTDTQYFGPGTRLTVL.

This sequence joins TRBV30 and TRBJ2-5, with 8 bases lining up with TRBD2. The J segment lost 1 base and the V segment lost 8 bases, leaving 6 bases of the junction unmatched. The germline gives CDR1 GTSNPN, CDR2 SVGIG (reference sequence). This CDR3 region has 13 residues. The CDR3 DNA sequence: TGTGCCAAATCCCGGGGGGGCCAAGAGACCCAGTACTTC. Protein: CAKSRGGQETQYF. The whole variable domain, remainder taken from reference TRBV30 and TRBJ2-5, is SQTIHQWPATLVQPVGSPLSLECTVEGTSNPNLYWYRQAAGRGLQLLFYSVGIGQISSEVPQNLSASRPQDRQFILSSKKLLLSDSGFYLCAKSRGGQETQYFGPGTRLLVL.

This clone was seen more than once but under ten times. The chain is built from TRBV13 and TRBJ2-7; 7 nucleotides match TRBD2. Germline values: CDR1 PRHDT, CDR2 FYEKMQ (reference sequence). J was trimmed by 4 bases and V by 3 bases; bases with no gene match: 3. CDR3 length: 13 amino acids. For the CDR3, the DNA is TGTGCCAGCAGCTTGGGACTAACTTACGAGCAGTACTTC. The encoded protein is CASSLGLTYEQYF.

This clone was observed many times. The V and J genes are TRBV27 and TRBJ2-3; 7 bases are a match to TRBD1. Unmatched junction bases numbered 2, after V lost 2 bases and J lost 3 bases. This CDR3 has 14 residues. CDR1 MNHEY and CDR2 SMNVEV come from the germline V gene (reference sequence). The CDR3 sequence: CASSLGRGTDTQYF. CDR3 nucleotide sequence: TGTGCCAGCAGTTTAGGCAGGGGGACAGATACGCAGTATTTT.

The chain joins TRBV7-3 to TRBJ2-1; 10 bases align to TRBD1. J lost 2 bases, V lost 4 bases, and 14 bases had no gene match. The germline V gene encodes CDR1 SGHTA and CDR2 FQGTGA. The CDR3 spans 19 residues. CDR3 residues: CASSSTGTGEYFPYNEQFF. CDR3 DNA: TGTGCCAGCAGCTCGACCGGGACAGGGGAATACTTTCCCTACAATGAGCAGTTCTTC.

V usage is TRBV5-4 and J usage is TRBJ1-2; 8 positions agree with TRBD1. Germline CDR1 and CDR2: SGHNT and YYREEE (reference sequence). Trimming cost V 6 bases and J 3 bases; bases outside gene matches: 10. The CDR3 is made up of 15 amino acids. Written as DNA, the CDR3 is TGTGCCAGCAACATCGAACAGGGGGTGGACTATGGCTACACCTTC. It translates to CASNIEQGVDYGYTF.

This clone was detected only a few times. The chain employs TRBV6-6 and TRBJ1-5; tentatively, D is TRBD1 (6 bases). Germline CDR1 reads MNHNY; CDR2 reads SVGAGI (reference sequence). The CDR3 has 15 residues. Trimming took off 6 bases at V and 4 bases at J, with 16 bases between the two ends. The CDR3 sequence: CASRSEQGGNQPQHF. The DNA for the CDR3 is TGTGCCAGCAGGTCCGAACAGGGAGGGAATCAGCCCCAGCATTTT.

The chain has TRBV24-1 and TRBJ2-1, with 7 bases fitting TRBD2. This CDR3 region has 15 residues. Trimming removed 7 bases from V and 10 bases from J; junction bases left unmatched: 15. Germline loops: CDR1 KGHDR, CDR2 SFDVKD. CDR3 residues: CATRPGTTEFAEQFF. The CDR3 DNA follows: TGTGCCACCAGGCCCGGGACTACCGAATTCGCGGAGCAGTTCTTC.

J is TRBJ1-6 and V is TRBV19; TRBD1 aligns across 7 bases. The CDR3 length is 18 residues. CDR1 is LNHDA, CDR2 SQIVND, per germline (reference sequence). Trimming at V came to 2 bases and at J to 6 bases, leaving 13 bases not matched to a gene. For the CDR3, the DNA is TGTGCCAGTAGTATATACGGCAGCGCAGGGGGTGGTAATTCACCCCTCCACTTT. Translation: CASSIYGSAGGGNSPLHF.

This sequence joins TRBV14 and TRBJ1-2, with D uncertain. This CDR3 is built from 13 residues. Germline values: CDR1 SGHDN, CDR2 FVKESK. V was clipped by 1 base and J by 4 bases, with 7 bases between them. This CDR3 is CASSQAGIYGYTF. In DNA form, the CDR3 reads TGTGCCAGCAGCCAAGCGGGGATCTATGGCTACACCTTC.